This note documents a single T cell receptor (beta chain) sequence. Documented time point: blood 2 weeks post-SBRT. Sample treatment: 15 Gy SBRT to primary tumor, nephrectomy 4 weeks later. The sample comes from a study of radiation and T cells in renal cell carcinoma. The assay was immunoSEQ multiplex PCR, and TCRdb's table has in-frame clones only and misses some. The top ten clones hold approximately 1.9% of a sample with some 130,000 clones, roughly 77% of them seen once. This CDR3 comprises 16 residues. CDR1 and CDR2 from the germline V gene are MDHEN and SYDVKM. The V end was cut by 1 base, the J end by 1 base, with 13 bases between.

The sequencing here drew on blood, taken from a patient whose treatment included radiotherapy and nephrectomy. V usage is TRBV28 and J usage is TRBJ1-2, with D maybe TRBD1 (6 bases). The TCR sequence derives from a woman in her sixties or seventies with renal cell carcinoma. DNA of the CDR3: TGTGCCAGCAGTTTATCTCTGGACAGCATTAACTATGGCTACACCTTC. This gives the protein CASSLSLDSINYGYTF.